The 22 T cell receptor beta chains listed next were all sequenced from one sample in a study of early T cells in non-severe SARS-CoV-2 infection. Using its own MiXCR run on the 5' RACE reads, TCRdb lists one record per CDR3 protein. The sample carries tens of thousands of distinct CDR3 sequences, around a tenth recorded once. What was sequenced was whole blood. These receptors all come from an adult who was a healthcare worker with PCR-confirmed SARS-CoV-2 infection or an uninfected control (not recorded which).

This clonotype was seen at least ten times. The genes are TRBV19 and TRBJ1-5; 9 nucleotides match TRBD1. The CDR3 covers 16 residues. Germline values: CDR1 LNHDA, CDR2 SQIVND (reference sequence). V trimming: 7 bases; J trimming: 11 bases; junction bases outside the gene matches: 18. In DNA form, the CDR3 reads TGTGCCAGTACCTCAACGGGGACAGGGCTCTTCGGGGCCCAGCATTTT. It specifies CASTSTGTGLFGAQHF.

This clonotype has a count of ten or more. The CDR3 sequence is CASSAQVQVNSPLHF. As DNA, the CDR3 is TGTGCCAGCAGCGCCCAAGTTCAGGTGAATTCACCCCTCCACTTT. This chain links TRBV9 with TRBJ1-6; no reliable D call. The V and J ends lost 3 bases and 7 bases respectively, with 14 bases between them. The CDR3 runs to 15 residues. Germline values: CDR1 SGDLS, CDR2 YYNGEE.

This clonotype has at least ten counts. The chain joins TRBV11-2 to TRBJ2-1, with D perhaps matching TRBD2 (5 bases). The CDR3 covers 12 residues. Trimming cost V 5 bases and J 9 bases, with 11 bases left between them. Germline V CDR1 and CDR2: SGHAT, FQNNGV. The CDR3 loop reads CASSLLGIEQFF. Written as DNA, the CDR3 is TGTGCCAGCAGCCTACTAGGAATTGAGCAGTTCTTC.

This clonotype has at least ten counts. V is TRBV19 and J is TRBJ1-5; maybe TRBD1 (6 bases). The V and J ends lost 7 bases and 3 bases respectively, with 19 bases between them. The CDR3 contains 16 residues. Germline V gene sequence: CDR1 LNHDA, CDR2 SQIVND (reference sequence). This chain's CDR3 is CASNPSGGRSNQPQHF. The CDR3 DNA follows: TGTGCCAGTAACCCCTCGGGGGGCAGATCCAATCAGCCCCAGCATTTT.

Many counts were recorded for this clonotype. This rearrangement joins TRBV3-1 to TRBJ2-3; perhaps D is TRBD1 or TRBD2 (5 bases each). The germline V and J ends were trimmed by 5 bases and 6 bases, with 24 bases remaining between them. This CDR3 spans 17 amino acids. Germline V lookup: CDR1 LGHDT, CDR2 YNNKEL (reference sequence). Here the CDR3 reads CASSFISRGGVADTQYF. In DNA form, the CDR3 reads TGTGCCAGCAGCTTCATCTCGCGTGGGGGAGTGGCGGATACGCAGTATTTT.

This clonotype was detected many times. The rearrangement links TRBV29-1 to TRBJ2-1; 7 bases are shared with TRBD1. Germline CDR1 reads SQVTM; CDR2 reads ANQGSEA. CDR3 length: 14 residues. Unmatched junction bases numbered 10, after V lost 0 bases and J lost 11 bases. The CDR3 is CSVEDGAGGHQQFF. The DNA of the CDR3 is TGCAGCGTTGAAGATGGAGCAGGGGGACATCAGCAGTTCTTC.

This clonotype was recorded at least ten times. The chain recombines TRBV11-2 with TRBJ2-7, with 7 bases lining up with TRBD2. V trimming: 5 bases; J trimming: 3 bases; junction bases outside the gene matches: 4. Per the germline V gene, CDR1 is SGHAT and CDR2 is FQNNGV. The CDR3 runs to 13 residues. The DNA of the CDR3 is TGTGCCAGCAGCCCAGGACTAGACTACGAGCAGTACTTC. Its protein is CASSPGLDYEQYF.

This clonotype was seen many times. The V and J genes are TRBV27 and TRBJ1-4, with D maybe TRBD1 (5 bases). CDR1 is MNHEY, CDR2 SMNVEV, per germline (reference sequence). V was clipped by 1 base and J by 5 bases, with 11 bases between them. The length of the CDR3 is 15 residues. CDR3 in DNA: TGTGCCAGCAGTTTATTCCCGGCAGGGAATGAAAAACTGTTTTTT. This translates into CASSLFPAGNEKLFF.

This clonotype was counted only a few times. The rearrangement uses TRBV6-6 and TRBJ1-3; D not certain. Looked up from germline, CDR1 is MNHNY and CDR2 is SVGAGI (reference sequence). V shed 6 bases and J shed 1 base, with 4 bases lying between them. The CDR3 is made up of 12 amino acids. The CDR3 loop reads CASRPSGNTIYF. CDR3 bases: TGTGCCAGCAGACCTTCTGGAAACACCATATATTTT.

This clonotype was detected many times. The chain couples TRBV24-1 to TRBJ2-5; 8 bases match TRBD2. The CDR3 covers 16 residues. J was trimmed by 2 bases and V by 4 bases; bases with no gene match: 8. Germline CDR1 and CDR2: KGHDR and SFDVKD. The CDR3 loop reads CATSDPGASGQETQYF. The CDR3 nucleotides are TGTGCCACCAGTGACCCCGGGGCTAGCGGGCAAGAGACCCAGTACTTC.

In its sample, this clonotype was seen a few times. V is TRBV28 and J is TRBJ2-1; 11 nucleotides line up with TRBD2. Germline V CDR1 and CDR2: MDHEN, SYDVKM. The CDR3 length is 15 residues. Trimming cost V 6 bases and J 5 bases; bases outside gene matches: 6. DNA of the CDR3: TGTGCCAGCAGGGATAGCGGGAGGGCCGACAATGAGCAGTTCTTC. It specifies CASRDSGRADNEQFF.

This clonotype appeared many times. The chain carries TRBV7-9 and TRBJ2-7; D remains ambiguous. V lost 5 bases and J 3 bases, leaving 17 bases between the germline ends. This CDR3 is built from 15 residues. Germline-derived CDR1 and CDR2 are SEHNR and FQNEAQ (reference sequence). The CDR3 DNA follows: TGTGCCAGCAGCCCGATCCAAACTGCACACTACGAGCAGTACTTC. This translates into CASSPIQTAHYEQYF.

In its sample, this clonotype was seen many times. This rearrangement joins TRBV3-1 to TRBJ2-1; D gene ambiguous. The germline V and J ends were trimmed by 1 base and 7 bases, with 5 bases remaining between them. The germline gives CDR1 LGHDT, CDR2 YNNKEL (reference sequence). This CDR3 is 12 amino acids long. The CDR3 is CASSQVENEQFF. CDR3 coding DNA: TGTGCCAGCAGCCAAGTGGAGAATGAGCAGTTCTTC.

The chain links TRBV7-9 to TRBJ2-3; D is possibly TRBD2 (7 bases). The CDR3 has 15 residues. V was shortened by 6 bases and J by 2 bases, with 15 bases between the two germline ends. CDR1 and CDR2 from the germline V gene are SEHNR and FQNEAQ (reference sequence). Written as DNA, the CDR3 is TGTGCCAGCAGTTGGGGAGGGGGTAACACAGATACGCAGTATTTT. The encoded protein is CASSWGGGNTDTQYF.

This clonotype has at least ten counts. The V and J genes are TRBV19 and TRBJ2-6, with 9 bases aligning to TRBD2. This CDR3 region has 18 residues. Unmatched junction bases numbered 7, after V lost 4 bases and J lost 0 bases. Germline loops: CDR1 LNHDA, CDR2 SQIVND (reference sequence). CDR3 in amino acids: CASSTPTSGYSGANVLTF. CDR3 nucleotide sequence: TGTGCCAGTAGTACGCCGACTAGCGGATACTCTGGGGCCAACGTCCTGACTTTC. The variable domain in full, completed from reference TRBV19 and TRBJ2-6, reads DGGITQSPKYLFRKEGQNVTLSCEQNLNHDAMYWYRQDPGQGLRLIYYSQIVNDFQKGDIAEGYSVSREKKESFPLTVTSAQKNPTAFYLCASSTPTSGYSGANVLTFGAGSRLTVL.

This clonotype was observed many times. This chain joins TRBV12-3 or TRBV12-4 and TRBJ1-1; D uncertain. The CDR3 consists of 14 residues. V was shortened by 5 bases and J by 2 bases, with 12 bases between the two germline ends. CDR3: CASSLLSGNTEAFF. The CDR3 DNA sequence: TGTGCCAGCAGTCTTCTTTCGGGTAACACTGAAGCTTTCTTT.

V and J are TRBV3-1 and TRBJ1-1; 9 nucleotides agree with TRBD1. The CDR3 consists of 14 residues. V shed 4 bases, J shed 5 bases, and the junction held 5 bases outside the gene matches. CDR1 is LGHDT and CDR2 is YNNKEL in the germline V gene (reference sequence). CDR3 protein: CASSPQGAKTEAFF. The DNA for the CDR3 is TGTGCCAGCAGCCCACAGGGGGCGAAGACTGAAGCTTTCTTT.

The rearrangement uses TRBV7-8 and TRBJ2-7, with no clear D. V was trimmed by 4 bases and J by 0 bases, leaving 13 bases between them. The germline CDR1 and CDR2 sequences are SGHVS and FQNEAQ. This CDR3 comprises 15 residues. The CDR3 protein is CASSYHSASSYEQYF. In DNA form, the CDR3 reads TGTGCCAGCAGCTACCATTCAGCCTCCTCCTACGAGCAGTACTTC.

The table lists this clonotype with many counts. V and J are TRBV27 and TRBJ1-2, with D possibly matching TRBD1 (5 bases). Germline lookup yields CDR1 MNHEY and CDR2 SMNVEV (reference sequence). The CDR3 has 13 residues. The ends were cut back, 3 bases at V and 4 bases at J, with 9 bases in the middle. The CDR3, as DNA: TGTGCCAGCAGTTTCCAGGGCGCCTATGGCTACACCTTC. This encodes CASSFQGAYGYTF.

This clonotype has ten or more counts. The CDR3 DNA reads as TGTGCCAGTAGTGTAAGCTTGAACACCGGGGAGCTGTTTTTT. Its translation: CASSVSLNTGELFF. The chain couples TRBV19 to TRBJ2-2, with D unresolved. Germline assignment: CDR1 LNHDA and CDR2 SQIVND (reference sequence). V lost 5 bases and J 1 base, leaving 8 bases between the germline ends. CDR3 length: 14 amino acids.

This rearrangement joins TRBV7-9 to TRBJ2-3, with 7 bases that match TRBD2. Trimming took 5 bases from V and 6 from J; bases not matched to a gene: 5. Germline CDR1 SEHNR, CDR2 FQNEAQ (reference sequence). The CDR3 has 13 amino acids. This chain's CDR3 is CASSHSGIDTQYF. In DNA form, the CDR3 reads TGTGCCAGCAGCCACAGCGGGATTGATACGCAGTATTTT. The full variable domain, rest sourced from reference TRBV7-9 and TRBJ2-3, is DTGVSQNPRHKITKRGQNVTFRCDPISEHNRLYWYRQTLGQGPEFLTYFQNEAQLEKSRLLSDRFSAERPKGSFSTLEIQRTEQGDSAMYLCASSHSGIDTQYFGPGTRLTVL.

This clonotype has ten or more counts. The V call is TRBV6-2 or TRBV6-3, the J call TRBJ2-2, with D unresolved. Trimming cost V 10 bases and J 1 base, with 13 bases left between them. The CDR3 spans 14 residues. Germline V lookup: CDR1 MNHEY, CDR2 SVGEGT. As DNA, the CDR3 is TGTGCCACCTATGGACGGCGGAACACCGGGGAGCTGTTTTTT. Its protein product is CATYGRRNTGELFF.